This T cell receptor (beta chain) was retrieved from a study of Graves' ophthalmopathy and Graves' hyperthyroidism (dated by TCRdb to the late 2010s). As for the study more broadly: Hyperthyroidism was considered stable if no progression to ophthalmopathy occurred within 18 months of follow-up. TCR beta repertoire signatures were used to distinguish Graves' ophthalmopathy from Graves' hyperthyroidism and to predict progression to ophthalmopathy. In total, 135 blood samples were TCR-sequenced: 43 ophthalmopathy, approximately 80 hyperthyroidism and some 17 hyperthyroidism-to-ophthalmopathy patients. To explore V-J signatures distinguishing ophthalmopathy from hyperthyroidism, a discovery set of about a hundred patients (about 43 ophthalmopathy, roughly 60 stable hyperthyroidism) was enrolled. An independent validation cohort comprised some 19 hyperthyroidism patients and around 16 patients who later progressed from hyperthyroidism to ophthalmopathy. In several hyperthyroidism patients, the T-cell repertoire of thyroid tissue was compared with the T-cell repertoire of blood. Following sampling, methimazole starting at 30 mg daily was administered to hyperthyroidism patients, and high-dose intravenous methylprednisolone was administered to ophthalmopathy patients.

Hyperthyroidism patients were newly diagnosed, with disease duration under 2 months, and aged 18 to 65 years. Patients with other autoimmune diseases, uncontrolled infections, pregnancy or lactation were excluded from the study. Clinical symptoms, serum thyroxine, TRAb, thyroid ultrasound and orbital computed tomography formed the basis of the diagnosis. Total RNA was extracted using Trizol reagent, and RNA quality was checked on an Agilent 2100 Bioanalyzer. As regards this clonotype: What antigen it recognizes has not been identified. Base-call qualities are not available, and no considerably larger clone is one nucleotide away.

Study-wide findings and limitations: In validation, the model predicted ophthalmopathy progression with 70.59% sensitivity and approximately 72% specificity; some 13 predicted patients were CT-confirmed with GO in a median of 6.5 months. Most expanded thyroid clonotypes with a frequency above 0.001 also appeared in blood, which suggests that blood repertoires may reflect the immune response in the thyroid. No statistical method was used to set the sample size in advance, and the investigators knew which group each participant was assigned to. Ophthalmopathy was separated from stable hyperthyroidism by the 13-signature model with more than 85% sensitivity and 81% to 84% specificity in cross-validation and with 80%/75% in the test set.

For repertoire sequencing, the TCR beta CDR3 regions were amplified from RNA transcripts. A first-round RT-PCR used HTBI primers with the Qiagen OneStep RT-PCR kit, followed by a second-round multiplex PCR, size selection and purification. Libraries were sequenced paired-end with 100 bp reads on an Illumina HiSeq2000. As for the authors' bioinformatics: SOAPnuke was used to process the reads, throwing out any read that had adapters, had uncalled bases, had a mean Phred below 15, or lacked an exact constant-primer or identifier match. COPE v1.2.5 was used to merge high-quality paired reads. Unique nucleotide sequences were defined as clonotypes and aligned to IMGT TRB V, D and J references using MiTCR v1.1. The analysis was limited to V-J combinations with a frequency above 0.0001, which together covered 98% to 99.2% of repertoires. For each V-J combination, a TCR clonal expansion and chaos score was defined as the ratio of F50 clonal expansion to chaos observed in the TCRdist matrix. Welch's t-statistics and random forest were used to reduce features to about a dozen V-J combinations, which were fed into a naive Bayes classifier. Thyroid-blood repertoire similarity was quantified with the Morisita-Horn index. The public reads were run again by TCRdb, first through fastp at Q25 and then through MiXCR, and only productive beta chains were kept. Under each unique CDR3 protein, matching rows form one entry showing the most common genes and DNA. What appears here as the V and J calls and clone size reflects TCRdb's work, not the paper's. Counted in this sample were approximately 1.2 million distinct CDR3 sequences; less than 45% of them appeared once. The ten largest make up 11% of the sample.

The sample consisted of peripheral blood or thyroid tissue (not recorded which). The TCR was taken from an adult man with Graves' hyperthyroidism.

The DNA reads TGCGCCAGCAGCCAAGAAAGGCAGGGATCCTACGAGCAGTACTTC. This sequence encodes CASSQERQGSYEQYF. The V gene is TRBV4-1 and the J gene is TRBJ2-7; TRBD1 is a weak D gene call, 5 bases matching. The germline V gene provides CDR1 MGHRA and CDR2 YSYEKL. The V end loses 0 bases and the J end loses 1 base, and a stretch of 10 bases separates them. The CDR3 holds 15 amino acids from the cysteine to the phenylalanine. The entry retains the CDR3 DNA only, 45 bases that are in frame from base 1.